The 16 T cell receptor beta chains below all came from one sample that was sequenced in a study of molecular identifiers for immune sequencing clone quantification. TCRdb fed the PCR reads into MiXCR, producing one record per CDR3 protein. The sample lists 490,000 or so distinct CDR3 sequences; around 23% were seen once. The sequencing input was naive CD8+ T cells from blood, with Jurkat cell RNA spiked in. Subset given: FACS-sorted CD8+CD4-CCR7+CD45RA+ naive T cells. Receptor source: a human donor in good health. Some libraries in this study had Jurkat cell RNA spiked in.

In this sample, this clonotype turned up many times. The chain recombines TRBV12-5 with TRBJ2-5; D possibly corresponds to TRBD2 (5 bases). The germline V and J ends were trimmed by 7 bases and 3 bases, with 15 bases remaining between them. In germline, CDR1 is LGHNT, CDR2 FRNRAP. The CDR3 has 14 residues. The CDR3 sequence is CASALPGFKETQYF. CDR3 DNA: TGTGCTAGTGCCCTGCCGGGATTTAAAGAGACCCAGTACTTC.

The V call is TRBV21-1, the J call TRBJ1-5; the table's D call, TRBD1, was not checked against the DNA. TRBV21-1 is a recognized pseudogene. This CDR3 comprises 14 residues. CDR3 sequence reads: CASSKARGHQPQHF. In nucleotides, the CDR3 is TGTGCCAGCAGCAAAGCCAGGGGACATCAGCCCCAGCATTTT.

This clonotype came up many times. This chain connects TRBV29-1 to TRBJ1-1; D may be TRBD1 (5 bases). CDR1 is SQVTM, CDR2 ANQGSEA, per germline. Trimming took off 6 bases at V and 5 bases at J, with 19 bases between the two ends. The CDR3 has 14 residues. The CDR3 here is CSVPLSGRLTEAFF. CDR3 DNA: TGCAGCGTCCCCCTGTCAGGGCGGTTGACTGAAGCTTTCTTT.

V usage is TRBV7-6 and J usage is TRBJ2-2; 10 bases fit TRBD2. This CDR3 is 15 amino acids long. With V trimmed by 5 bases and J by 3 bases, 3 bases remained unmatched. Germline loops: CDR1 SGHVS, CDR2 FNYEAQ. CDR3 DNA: TGTGCCAGCAGCCTAAGCGGGGGGGACACCGGGGAGCTGTTTTTT. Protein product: CASSLSGGDTGELFF.

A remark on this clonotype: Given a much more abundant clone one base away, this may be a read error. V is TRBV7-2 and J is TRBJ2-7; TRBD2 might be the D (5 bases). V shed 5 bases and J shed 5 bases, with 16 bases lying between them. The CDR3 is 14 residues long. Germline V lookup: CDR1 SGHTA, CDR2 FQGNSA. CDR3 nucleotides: TGTGCCAGCAGCCCCCTACCGGACTGGGACGAGCAGTACTTC. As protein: CASSPLPDWDEQYF. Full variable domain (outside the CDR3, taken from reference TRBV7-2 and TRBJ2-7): GAGVSQSPSNKVTEKGKDVELRCDPISGHTALYWYRQSLGQGLEFLIYFQGNSAPDKSGLPSDRFSAERTGGSVSTLTIQRTQQEDSAVYLCASSPLPDWDEQYFGPGTRLTVT.

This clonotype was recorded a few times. The CDR3 nucleotides are TGTGCCAGCAGCCGCGAGGGCAGGGTCGCTGAAGCTTTCTTT. Translating it yields CASSREGRVAEAFF. The J gene is TRBJ1-1, the V gene TRBV7-9, with D possibly TRBD1 on 5 matching bases. The V end was cut by 5 bases, the J end by 6 bases, with 16 bases between. CDR1 is SEHNR and CDR2 is FQNEAQ in the germline V gene (reference sequence). There are 14 residues in the CDR3.

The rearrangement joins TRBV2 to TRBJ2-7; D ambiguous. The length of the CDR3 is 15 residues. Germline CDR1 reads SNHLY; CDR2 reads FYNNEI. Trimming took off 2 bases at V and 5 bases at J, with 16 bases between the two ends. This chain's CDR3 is CASSESGRAGHEQYF. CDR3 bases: TGTGCCAGCAGTGAATCAGGACGGGCAGGCCACGAGCAGTACTTC.

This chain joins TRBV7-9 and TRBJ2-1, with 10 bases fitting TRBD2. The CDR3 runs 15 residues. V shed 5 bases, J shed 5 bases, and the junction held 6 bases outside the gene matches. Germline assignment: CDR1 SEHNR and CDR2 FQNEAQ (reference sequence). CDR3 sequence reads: CASSINLAGDNEQFF. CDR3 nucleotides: TGTGCCAGCAGCATCAATCTAGCGGGGGACAATGAGCAGTTCTTC.

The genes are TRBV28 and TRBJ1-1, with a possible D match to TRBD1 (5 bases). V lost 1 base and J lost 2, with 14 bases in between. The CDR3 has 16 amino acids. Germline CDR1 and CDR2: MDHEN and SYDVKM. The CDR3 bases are TGTGCCAGCAGTTTATTCCCCGGGACCCAAAACACTGAAGCTTTCTTT. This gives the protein CASSLFPGTQNTEAFF.

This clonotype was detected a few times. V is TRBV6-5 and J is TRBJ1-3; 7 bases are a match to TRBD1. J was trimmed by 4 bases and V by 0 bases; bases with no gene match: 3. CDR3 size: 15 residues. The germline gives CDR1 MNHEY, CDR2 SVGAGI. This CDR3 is CASSYSTGPGNTIYF. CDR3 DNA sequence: TGTGCCAGCAGTTACTCGACAGGGCCCGGAAACACCATATATTTT.

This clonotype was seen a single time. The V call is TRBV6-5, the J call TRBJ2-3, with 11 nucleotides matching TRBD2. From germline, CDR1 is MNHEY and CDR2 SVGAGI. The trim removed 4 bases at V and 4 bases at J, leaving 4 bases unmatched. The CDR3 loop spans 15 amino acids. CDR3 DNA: TGTGCCAGCAGTTTCCTAGCGGGGGGACCAGATACGCAGTATTTT. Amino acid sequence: CASSFLAGGPDTQYF.

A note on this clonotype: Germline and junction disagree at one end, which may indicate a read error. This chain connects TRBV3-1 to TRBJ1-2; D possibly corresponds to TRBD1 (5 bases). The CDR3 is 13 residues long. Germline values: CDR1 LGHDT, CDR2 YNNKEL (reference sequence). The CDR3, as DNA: TGTGCCAGCGGCCAAGACGGATACAGGGGCTACACCTTC. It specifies CASGQDGYRGYTF.

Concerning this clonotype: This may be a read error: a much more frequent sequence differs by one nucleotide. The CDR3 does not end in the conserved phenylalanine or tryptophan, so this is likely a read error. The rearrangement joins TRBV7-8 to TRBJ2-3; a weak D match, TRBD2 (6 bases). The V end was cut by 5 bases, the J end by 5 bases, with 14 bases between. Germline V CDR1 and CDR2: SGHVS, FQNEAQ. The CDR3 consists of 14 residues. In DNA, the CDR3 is TGTGCCAGCAGCCCCCGGGAGCAGTTAGATACGCAGTATCTT. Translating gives CASSPREQLDTQYL.

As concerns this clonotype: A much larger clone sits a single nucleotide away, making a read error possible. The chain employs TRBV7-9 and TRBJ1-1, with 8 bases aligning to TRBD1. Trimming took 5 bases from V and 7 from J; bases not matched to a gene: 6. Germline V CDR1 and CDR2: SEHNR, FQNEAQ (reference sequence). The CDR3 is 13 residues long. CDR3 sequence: CASSDGTGVEAFF. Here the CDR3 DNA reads TGTGCCAGCAGCGATGGGACAGGCGTTGAAGCTTTCTTT.

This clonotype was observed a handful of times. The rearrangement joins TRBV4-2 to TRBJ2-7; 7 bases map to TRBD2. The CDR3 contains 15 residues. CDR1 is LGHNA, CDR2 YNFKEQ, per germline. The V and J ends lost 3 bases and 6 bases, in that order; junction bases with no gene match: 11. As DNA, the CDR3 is TGTGCCAGCAGCCAGGAAAGCGGGATCGATATCGAGCAGTACTTC. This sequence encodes CASSQESGIDIEQYF.

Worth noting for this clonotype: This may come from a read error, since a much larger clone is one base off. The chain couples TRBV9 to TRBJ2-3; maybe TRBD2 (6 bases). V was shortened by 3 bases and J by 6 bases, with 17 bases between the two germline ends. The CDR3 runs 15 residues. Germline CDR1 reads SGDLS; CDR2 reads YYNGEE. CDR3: CASSATRHSLDTQYF. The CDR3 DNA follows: TGTGCCAGCAGCGCGACTAGACACAGTCTGGATACGCAGTATTTT.